This T cell receptor beta chain was sequenced during a study of regulatory T cells in long-lasting Graves disease. This clonotype has a handful of counts. Investigators prepared the TCR beta libraries by applying iRepertoire HTBI primers and Arm-PCR of CDR3 regions. Via MiXCR, TCRdb re-called the multiplex PCR reads, giving one row per CDR3 protein. The data show about 330,000 distinct CDR3 sequences, roughly 15% seen once. Time point in this sample: newly diagnosed GD, antithyroid drugs for less than 3 months. PBMC RNA served as the TCR library source. Trimming took 6 bases from V and 3 from J; bases not matched to a gene: 8. This CDR3 has 16 amino acids. CDR1 and CDR2 from the germline V gene are KGHSH and LQKENI. This same sample was also part of a study on T cells in Graves' hyperthyroidism and ophthalmopathy.

This TCR was sampled from a young woman with Graves disease. The rearrangement joins TRBV18 to TRBJ2-1; 10 nucleotides agree with TRBD2. Sample: peripheral blood mononuclear cells (PBMCs), taken at new diagnosis, from a patient treated with antithyroid drugs. The CDR3 bases are TGTGCCAGCTCGTCACGGACTAGCGGATTCTACAATGAGCAGTTCTTC. This gives the protein CASSSRTSGFYNEQFF.